The clone carrying this TCR beta chain was observed at least ten times. Its matching antigen is unknown. The data were obtained in a study of T-cell memory formation after mild COVID-19. Using its own MiXCR run on the 5' RACE reads, TCRdb lists one record per CDR3 protein. Of fewer than 40,000 distinct CDR3 sequences listed, just under 8% are singletons. Study-level points and caveats: Clones shrinking from day 15 to 85 showed even CD4/CD8 mixes; later expanders tilted CD4+.

V gave up 4 bases and J gave up 8 bases, with 15 bases separating them. The CDR3 extends over 14 amino acids. Germline V lookup: CDR1 SGDLS, CDR2 YYNGEE. The gene calls are TRBV9 and TRBJ1-4; D is uncertain. Sequences were obtained from PBMCs or a T cell subset sorted from them (not recorded which). The sequence was collected from a man younger than 35 who had mild COVID-19 (a few samples of this study predate the infection). Cell type and time point are not known. The CDR3 sequence: CASSFGRGGEKLFF. Here the CDR3 DNA reads TGTGCCAGCAGCTTTGGACGGGGTGGAGAAAAACTGTTTTTT. The full variable domain, with the rest looked up from reference TRBV9 and TRBJ1-4, is DSGVTQTPKHLITATGQRVTLRCSPRSGDLSVYWYQQSLDQGLQFLIQYYNGEERAKGNILERFSAQQFPDLHSELNLSSLELGDSALYFCASSFGRGGEKLFFGSGTQLSVL.